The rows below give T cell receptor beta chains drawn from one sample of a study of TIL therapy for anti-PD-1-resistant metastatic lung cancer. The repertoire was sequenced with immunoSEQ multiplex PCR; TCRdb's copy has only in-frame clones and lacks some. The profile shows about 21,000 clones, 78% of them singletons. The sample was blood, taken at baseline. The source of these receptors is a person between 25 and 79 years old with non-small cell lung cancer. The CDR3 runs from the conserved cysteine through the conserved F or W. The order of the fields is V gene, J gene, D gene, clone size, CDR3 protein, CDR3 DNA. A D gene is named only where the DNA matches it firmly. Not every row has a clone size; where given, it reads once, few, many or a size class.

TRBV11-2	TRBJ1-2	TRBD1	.	CASSSLRDRTLLNYGYTF	TGTGCCAGCAGCTCACTCCGGGACAGGACCCTCCTTAACTATGGCTACACCTTC
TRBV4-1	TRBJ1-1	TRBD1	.	CASRQGNTEAFF	TGCGCCAGCCGACAGGGGAACACTGAAGCTTTCTTT
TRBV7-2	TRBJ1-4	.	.	CASSLMAVNEKLFF	TGTGCCAGCAGCTTAATGGCAGTTAATGAAAAACTGTTTTTT
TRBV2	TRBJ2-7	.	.	CASSEGGRGAYEQYF	TGTGCCAGCAGTGAAGGAGGCAGGGGGGCCTACGAGCAGTACTTC
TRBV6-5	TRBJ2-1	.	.	CASSRTHGGNEQFF	TGTGCCAGCAGCCGGACTCACGGAGGCAATGAGCAGTTCTTC
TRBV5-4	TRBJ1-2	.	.	CASSPEQAAYGYTF	TGTGCCAGCAGCCCGGAACAGGCAGCCTATGGCTACACCTTC
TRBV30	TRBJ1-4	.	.	CAWSVPGADEKLFF	TGTGCCTGGAGTGTACCAGGGGCCGATGAAAAACTGTTTTTT
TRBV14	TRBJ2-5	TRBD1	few	CASSSSGGGVGETQYF	TGTGCCAGCAGTTCCTCAGGGGGCGGGGTTGGAGAGACCCAGTACTTC
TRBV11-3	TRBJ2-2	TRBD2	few	CASSPGLAGTTGELFF	TGTGCCAGCAGTCCGGGACTAGCGGGAACCACCGGGGAGCTGTTTTTT
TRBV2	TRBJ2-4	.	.	CASSRKNIQYF	TGTGCCAGCAGTAGAAAAAACATTCAGTACTTC
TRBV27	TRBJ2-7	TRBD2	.	CASSPPGLAGGFGYEQYF	TGTGCCAGCAGTCCCCCGGGACTAGCGGGAGGTTTCGGATACGAGCAGTACTTC
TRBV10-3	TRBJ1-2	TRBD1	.	CAISDMNRGNYGYTF	TGTGCCATCAGTGATATGAACAGGGGTAACTATGGCTACACCTTC
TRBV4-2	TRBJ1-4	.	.	CASSLQSTNEKLFF	TGTGCCAGCAGCCTACAGTCGACTAATGAAAAACTGTTTTTT
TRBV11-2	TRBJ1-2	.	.	CASSLSRAGYTF	TGTGCCAGCAGCTTAAGCAGGGCTGGCTACACCTTC
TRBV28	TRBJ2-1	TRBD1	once	CASTNPGQGFDEQFF	TGTGCCAGCACCAACCCGGGACAGGGGTTCGATGAGCAGTTCTTC
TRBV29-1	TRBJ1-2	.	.	CSVEFRGQGFYGYTF	TGCAGCGTTGAATTCCGTGGGCAGGGGTTCTATGGCTACACCTTC
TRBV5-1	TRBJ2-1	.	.	CASSSAGYNEQFF	TGCGCCAGCAGCTCCGCAGGGTACAATGAGCAGTTCTTC
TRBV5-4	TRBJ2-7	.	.	CASSPMAGAYEQYF	TGTGCCAGCAGCCCCATGGCAGGAGCCTACGAGCAGTACTTC
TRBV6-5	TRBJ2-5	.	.	CASSYRGQETQYF	TGTGCCAGCAGTTACAGGGGCCAAGAGACCCAGTACTTC
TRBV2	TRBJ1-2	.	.	CASNRAGGYTF	TGTGCCAGCAATAGGGCTGGTGGCTACACCTTC
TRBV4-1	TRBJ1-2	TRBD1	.	CASSTPTQGVGYTF	TGCGCCAGCAGCACTCCAACCCAGGGGGTGGGCTACACCTTC
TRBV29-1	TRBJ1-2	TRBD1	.	CSDRDRGRGYGYTF	TGCAGCGACAGGGACAGGGGAAGGGGCTATGGCTACACCTTC
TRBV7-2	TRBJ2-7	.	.	CASRTFPGAMLDEQYF	TGTGCCAGCAGGACCTTCCCGGGGGCCATGCTCGACGAGCAGTACTTC
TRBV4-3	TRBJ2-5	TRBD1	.	CASSLNGQGIGETQYF	TGCGCCAGCAGCCTCAATGGACAGGGGATAGGGGAGACCCAGTACTTC
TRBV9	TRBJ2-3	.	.	CASSVESRALTDTQYF	TGTGCCAGCAGCGTAGAGTCCCGAGCACTCACAGATACGCAGTATTTT
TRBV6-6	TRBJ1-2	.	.	CASSYTGRNYGYTF	TGTGCCAGCAGTTACACAGGGAGAAACTATGGCTACACCTTC
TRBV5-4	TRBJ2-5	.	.	CASSQYIRSGRQETQYF	TGTGCCAGCAGCCAATATATTAGATCTGGAAGGCAAGAGACCCAGTACTTC
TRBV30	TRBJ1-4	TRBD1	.	CAWGGDRGNEKLFF	TGTGCCTGGGGAGGGGACAGGGGAAATGAAAAACTGTTTTTT
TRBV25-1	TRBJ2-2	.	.	CASSDSLRDEGTGSCFF	.
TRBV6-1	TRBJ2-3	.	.	CASSVGQRDTQYF	TGTGCCAGCAGTGTAGGGCAGAGAGATACGCAGTATTTT
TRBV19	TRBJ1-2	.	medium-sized	CASSIGRVMDGYTF	TGTGCCAGTAGTATAGGACGGGTCATGGATGGCTACACCTTC
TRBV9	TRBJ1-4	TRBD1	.	CASSAGTGRRATNEKLFF	TGTGCCAGCAGCGCCGGGACAGGGAGGAGGGCAACTAATGAAAAACTGTTTTTT
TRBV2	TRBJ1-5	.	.	CASSDNREQPQHF	TGTGCCAGCAGTGATAACAGGGAGCAGCCCCAGCATTTT
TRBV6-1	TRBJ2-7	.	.	CASSESPGVIAYEQYF	TGTGCCAGCAGTGAGTCTCCGGGGGTCATAGCCTACGAGCAGTACTTC
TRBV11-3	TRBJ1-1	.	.	CASSQQNTEAFF	TGTGCCAGCAGCCAACAGAACACTGAAGCTTTCTTT
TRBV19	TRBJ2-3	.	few	CASSTQGVTSTDTQYF	TGTGCCAGTAGTACCCAGGGAGTTACAAGCACAGATACGCAGTATTTT
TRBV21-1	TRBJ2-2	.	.	CASLFVGGTGEKNTGELFF	TGTGCCAGCCTTTTTGTAGGCGGGACAGGGGAAAAGAACACCGGGGAGCTGTTTTTT
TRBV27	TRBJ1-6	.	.	CASSFQGGAFYNSPLHF	TGTGCCAGCAGTTTCCAAGGAGGGGCTTTCTATAATTCACCCCTCCACTTT
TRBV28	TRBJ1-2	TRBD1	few	CASSRQGSYGYTF	TGTGCCAGCAGTAGACAGGGATCGTATGGCTACACCTTC